The entry that follows covers one TCR delta chain sequence. TCRdb used CATT to re-call clones from the reads. Here the sample spans more than 14,000 delta-chain clones, 7.3% being singletons. CDR3 length equals 18 residues. J gave up 4 bases and V 3 bases, and 14 bases lay outside the gene matches. CDR1 is GEAIGNYY and CDR2 is EKD in the germline V gene. This sample is part of a study of gamma-delta chains in newborns, infants, children. Study background: Microbial exposure reportedly drives polyclonal innate γδ T cell expansion after birth.

The chain employs TRDV2 and TRDJ1, with 12 bases identical to TRDD3. This TCR was recovered from a child who was a newborn, infant or young child, either healthy, febrile or measles-vaccinated (not recorded which). Sample: blood. The CDR3 protein is CACDLGLLGDTGCDKLIF. CDR3 DNA sequence: TGTGCCTGTGACCTGGGGTTACTGGGGGATACCGGATGCGATAAACTCATCTTT.